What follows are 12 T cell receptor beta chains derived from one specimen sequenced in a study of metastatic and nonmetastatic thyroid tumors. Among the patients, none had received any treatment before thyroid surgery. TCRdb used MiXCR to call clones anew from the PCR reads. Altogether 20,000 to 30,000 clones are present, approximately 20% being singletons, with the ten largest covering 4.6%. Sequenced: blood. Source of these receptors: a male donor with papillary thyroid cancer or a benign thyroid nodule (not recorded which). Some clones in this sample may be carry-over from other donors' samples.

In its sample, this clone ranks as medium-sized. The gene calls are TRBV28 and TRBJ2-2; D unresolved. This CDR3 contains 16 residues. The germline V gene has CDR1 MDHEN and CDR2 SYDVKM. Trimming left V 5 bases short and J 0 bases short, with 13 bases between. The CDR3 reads CASSRRLGSNTGELFF. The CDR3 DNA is TGTGCCAGCAGTCGCCGCCTTGGCTCGAACACCGGGGAGCTGTTTTTT.

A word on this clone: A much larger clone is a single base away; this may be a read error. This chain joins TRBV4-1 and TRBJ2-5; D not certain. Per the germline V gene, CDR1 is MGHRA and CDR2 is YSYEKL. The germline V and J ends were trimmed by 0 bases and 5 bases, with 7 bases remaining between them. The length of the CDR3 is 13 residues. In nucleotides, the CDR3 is TGCGCCAGCAGCCAAGAGAATTATGAGACCCAGTACTTC. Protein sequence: CASSQENYETQYF.

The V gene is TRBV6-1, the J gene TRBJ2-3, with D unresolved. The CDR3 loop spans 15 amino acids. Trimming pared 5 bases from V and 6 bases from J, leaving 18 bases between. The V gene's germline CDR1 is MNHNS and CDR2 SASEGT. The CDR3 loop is CASSYRGRFSDTQYF. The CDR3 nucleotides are TGTGCCAGCAGTTATAGAGGCAGGTTCAGTGATACGCAGTATTTT.

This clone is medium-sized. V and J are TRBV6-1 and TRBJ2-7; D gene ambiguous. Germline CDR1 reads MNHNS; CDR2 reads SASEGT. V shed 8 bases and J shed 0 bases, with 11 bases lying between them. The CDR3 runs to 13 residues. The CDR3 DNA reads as TGTGCCAGCTCAGCCCGGACCTCCTACGAGCAGTACTTC. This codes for CASSARTSYEQYF.

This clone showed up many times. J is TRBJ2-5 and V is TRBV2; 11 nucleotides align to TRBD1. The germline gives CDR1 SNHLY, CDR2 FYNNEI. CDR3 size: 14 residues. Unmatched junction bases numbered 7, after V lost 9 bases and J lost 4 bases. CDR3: CARDRDRGSETQYF. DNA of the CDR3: TGTGCCAGAGACCGGGACAGGGGGTCAGAGACCCAGTACTTC.

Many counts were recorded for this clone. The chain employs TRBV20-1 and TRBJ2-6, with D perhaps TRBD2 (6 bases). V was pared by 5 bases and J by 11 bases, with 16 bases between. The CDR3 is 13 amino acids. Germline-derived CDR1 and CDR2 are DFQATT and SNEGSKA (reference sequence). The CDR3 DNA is TGCAGTGCTGTCGGCCCAGAGCGGGACGTCCTGACTTTC. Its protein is CSAVGPERDVLTF.

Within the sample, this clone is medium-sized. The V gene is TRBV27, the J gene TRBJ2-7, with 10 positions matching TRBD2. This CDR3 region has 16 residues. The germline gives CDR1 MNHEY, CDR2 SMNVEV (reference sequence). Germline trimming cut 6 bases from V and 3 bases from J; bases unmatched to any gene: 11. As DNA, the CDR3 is TGTGCCAGCAGCCCCTACGGACTAGCGGACGGCTACGAGCAGTACTTC. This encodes CASSPYGLADGYEQYF.

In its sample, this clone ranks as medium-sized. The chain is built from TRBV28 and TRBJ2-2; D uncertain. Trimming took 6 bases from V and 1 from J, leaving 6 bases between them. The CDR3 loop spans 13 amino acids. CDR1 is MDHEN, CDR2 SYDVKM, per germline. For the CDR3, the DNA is TGTGCCAGCAGCAACTTGAACACCGGGGAGCTGTTTTTT. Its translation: CASSNLNTGELFF.

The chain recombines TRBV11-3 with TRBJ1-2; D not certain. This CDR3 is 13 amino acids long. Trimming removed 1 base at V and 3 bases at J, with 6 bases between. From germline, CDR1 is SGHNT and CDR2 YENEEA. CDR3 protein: CASSLGSYYGYTF. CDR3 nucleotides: TGTGCCAGCAGCTTAGGGTCCTACTATGGCTACACCTTC.

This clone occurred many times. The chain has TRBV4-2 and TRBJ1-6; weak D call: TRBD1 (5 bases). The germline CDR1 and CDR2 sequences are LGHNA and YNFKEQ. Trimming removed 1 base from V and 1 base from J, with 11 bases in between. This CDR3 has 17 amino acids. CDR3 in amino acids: CASSQGAGMSYNSPLHF. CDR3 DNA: TGTGCCAGCAGCCAAGGGGCAGGGATGTCCTATAATTCACCCCTCCACTTT.

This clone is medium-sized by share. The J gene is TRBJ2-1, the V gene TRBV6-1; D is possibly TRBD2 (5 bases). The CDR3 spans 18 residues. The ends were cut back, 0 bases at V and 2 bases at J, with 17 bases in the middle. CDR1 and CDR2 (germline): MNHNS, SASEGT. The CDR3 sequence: CASSEAGTAEFAYNEQFF. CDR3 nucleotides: TGTGCCAGCAGTGAAGCGGGAACAGCGGAATTTGCCTACAATGAGCAGTTCTTC.

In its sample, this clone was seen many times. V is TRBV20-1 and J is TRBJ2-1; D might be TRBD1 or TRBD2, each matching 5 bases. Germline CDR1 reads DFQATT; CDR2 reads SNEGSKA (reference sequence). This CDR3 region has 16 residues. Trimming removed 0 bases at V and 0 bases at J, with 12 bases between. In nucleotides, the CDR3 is TGCAGTGCTAGAGATGGTGGGGGTAGCTCCTACAATGAGCAGTTCTTC. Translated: CSARDGGGSSYNEQFF.